This T cell receptor beta chain originates from a study of naive and memory T cell subsets. Amplification of ligated cDNA took four PCR rounds with SP2 and nested alpha and beta constant primers. MiXCR, run by TCRdb on the UMI-ligation and nested PCR reads, gives a single entry per CDR3 protein. The sample yields more than 30,000 distinct CDR3 sequences, 11% seen once. Treatment denoted: skin biopsy from PPD injection site in Mantoux-positive individual. TCR cDNA received a 3' ligated oligonucleotide that carried a UMI. This TCR came from an adult in good health. The sample was skin, taken from a tuberculin skin test site.

Here the CDR3 DNA reads TGTGCCAGCAGTTTAAAGTCAGGCCAGCCCCAGCATTTT. It translates to CASSLKSGQPQHF. The V call is TRBV27, the J call TRBJ1-5; D unresolved. The length of the CDR3 is 13 residues. Germline V gene data show CDR1 as MNHEY and CDR2 as SMNVEV (reference sequence). V shed 2 bases and J shed 7 bases, with 9 bases lying between them.